This T cell receptor (beta chain) was identified during a study of blood T cell repertoires in COVID-19. Whole-study context: PBMCs, B-cell-depleted T cells, or T cells were the source of the cDNA or gDNA that made up the material.

Profiled with immunoSEQ multiplex PCR; TCRdb holds only in-frame clones, not every one. The table includes roughly 120,000 clones, about 79% detected once. This sequence was found in an elderly woman with active or convalescent COVID-19. The sample consisted of peripheral blood.

CDR3 residues: CASSPSGGWNEQFF. The CDR3 nucleotides read TGCGCCAGCAGCCCTAGCGGAGGTTGGAATGAGCAGTTCTTC. The chain links TRBV5-1 to TRBJ2-1, with 7 bases aligning to TRBD2. V gave up 4 bases and J gave up 7 bases; unmatched junction bases: 8. The CDR3 covers 14 residues. Germline-derived CDR1 and CDR2 are SGHRS and YFSETQ.